A single T cell receptor beta chain is shown here with its context. Its antigen is as yet unknown. The record originates from a study of graft-versus-host responses after intestinal transplantation. Data came from immunoSEQ multiplex PCR; TCRdb stores just in-frame clones and leaves some out. The sample contains 85,000 to 90,000 clones, 92% of which appear only once. The germline gives CDR1 SGHDT, CDR2 YYEEEE. The CDR3 runs 11 residues. Trimming took 4 bases from V and 8 from J, leaving 7 bases between them. This chain joins TRBV5-6 and TRBJ2-1; D is undetermined. This sequence was found in a human donor who received an intestinal transplant. The source was unstimulated CD4+ T cells sorted from spleen or lymph node cells, collected before intestinal transplant. CDR3 amino acids: CASSLLHEQFF. The CDR3 DNA is TGTGCCAGCAGCCTCCTCCATGAGCAGTTCTTC.